This T cell receptor (beta chain) was sequenced in a study of cytomegalovirus exposure and HLA in healthy donors. The overall study: A subsequent analysis reported that the 95 to 150 validation repertoires were produced on the same platform that had also been used for the 600 to 700 first-cohort repertoires.

As regards this clone: The antigen is undetermined.

The V gene lost 1 base and the J gene lost 5 bases, with 12 bases spanning the gap. Germline CDR1 is SEHNR and CDR2 is FQNEAQ (reference sequence). This CDR3 contains 14 residues. The method was immunoSEQ multiplex PCR; TCRdb's version includes in-frame clones alone and lacks a portion of them. The data show some 200,000 clones, with 80% to 90% seen just once and over 10% held by the top ten. Regarding the study as a whole: TCR clusters originating in the first cohort tended to co-occur in the 120 validation repertoires, according to a later analysis. According to the study, around 180 TCR beta chains were cytomegalovirus-associated. Generally TCR sequences proved uncommon, though certain public TCRs appeared in numerous donors.

Material: PBMCs. V usage is TRBV7-9 and J usage is TRBJ2-7; D gene uncertain. The sequence was obtained from a woman in her twenties or thirties in good health and CMV-seropositive. DNA of the CDR3: TGTGCCAGCAGCTTAGTTCTAGAGACTGACGAGCAGTACTTC. It specifies CASSLVLETDEQYF.